One and the same sample provided the 10 T cell receptor beta chains below, sequenced in a study of blood T cell repertoires in COVID-19. Profiling relied on immunoSEQ multiplex PCR, and the TCRdb table lists in-frame clones only, not all of them. The table includes 75,000 to 90,000 clones, less than 85% detected once. Sequenced material: peripheral blood. Receptors originate from a woman in her sixties or seventies with acute or convalescent COVID-19.

The chain employs TRBV3-1 (or the pseudogene TRBV3-2) and TRBJ2-5, with TRBD1 identical over 7 bases. CDR1 LGHDT and CDR2 YNNKEL come from the germline V gene (reference sequence). The CDR3 sequence is 14 residues long. Losses at the gene ends were 4 bases for V and 2 bases for J; bases not matched to a gene: 4. The CDR3 DNA is TGTGCCAGCAGCCTAGGGACAGCTCAAGAGACCCAGTACTTC. Translated: CASSLGTAQETQYF.

This sequence joins TRBV6-2 or TRBV6-3 and TRBJ2-7; 9 bases are shared with TRBD2. Germline V gene lookup returns CDR1 MNHEY and CDR2 SVGEGT. Trimming removed 4 bases from V and 6 bases from J; junction bases left unmatched: 7. The CDR3 loop spans 14 amino acids. CDR3 coding DNA: TGTGCCAGCAGTTCTTCAGCGGGGGGCGCCGAGCAGTACTTC. Residues: CASSSSAGGAEQYF.

The chain links TRBV25-1 to TRBJ2-7, with 7 bases matching TRBD2. Unmatched junction bases numbered 1, after V lost 1 base and J lost 4 bases. The CDR3 extends over 13 amino acids. The V gene's germline CDR1 is MGHDK and CDR2 SYGVNS. CDR3 residues: CASSEWEGYEQYF. The CDR3 nucleotides are TGTGCCAGCAGTGAATGGGAGGGTTACGAGCAGTACTTC.

The genes are TRBV5-6 and TRBJ2-5; D unclear. V gave up 9 bases and J gave up 2 bases, with 17 bases separating them. The CDR3 is 14 residues long. Germline CDR1 reads SGHDT; CDR2 reads YYEEEE. CDR3 DNA: TGTGCCACCCCTATTACGGTGAGGCAAGAGACCCAGTACTTC. Protein sequence: CATPITVRQETQYF.

This clone came up a few times. V usage is TRBV7-9 and J usage is TRBJ1-1; no clear D. The CDR3 spans 14 residues. V was pared by 5 bases and J by 3 bases, with 13 bases between. CDR1 and CDR2 (germline): SEHNR, FQNEAQ (reference sequence). Here the CDR3 reads CASSPDTAYTEAFF. CDR3 in DNA: TGTGCCAGCAGCCCTGACACCGCGTACACTGAAGCTTTCTTT.

The CDR3 protein is CASSDDSTYEQYF. As DNA, the CDR3 is TGTGCCAGCAGTGATGACAGTACCTACGAGCAGTACTTC. The J gene is TRBJ2-7, the V gene TRBV2, with D possibly matching TRBD1 (5 bases). The V gene lost 3 bases and the J gene lost 2 bases, with 8 bases spanning the gap. This CDR3 contains 13 residues. CDR1 and CDR2 (germline): SNHLY, FYNNEI.

The chain has TRBV6-2 or TRBV6-3 and TRBJ2-2; 7 bases match TRBD1. The CDR3 consists of 15 residues. CDR1 is MNHEY and CDR2 is SVGEGT in the germline V gene. After removal of 4 bases from V and 2 bases from J, the junction contained 4 bases not matched to a gene. CDR3 residues: CASSWDRKNTGELFF. The CDR3, as DNA: TGTGCCAGCAGTTGGGACAGAAAAAACACCGGGGAGCTGTTTTTT.

The rearrangement joins TRBV19 to TRBJ1-5; TRBD1 matches 9 bases. Germline-derived CDR1 and CDR2 are LNHDA and SQIVND (reference sequence). The CDR3 runs 16 residues. The ends lost 3 bases at V and 3 bases at J; junction bases unmatched: 6. CDR3 nucleotides: TGTGCCAGTAGTATGAACAGGGGGCGCGCCAATCAGCCCCAGCATTTT. Its translation: CASSMNRGRANQPQHF.

V gene TRBV28 combines with J gene TRBJ2-7, with 7 bases that match TRBD1. This CDR3 comprises 14 residues. With V trimmed by 7 bases and J by 6 bases, 12 bases remained unmatched. Germline V gene data show CDR1 as MDHEN and CDR2 as SYDVKM. CDR3 residues: CASTVLKGGGEQYF. The CDR3 region has the DNA TGTGCCAGCACCGTCCTAAAAGGGGGCGGCGAGCAGTACTTC.

The CDR3 loop is CASSFGRDQGYRTQYF. The CDR3 DNA reads TGCGCCAGCAGCTTCGGCCGGGACCAGGGGTATAGGACCCAGTACTTC. V usage is TRBV5-1 and J usage is TRBJ2-5; tentative D call: TRBD1 (6 bases). V was trimmed by 2 bases and J by 7 bases, leaving 21 bases between them. Germline V lookup: CDR1 SGHRS, CDR2 YFSETQ. The CDR3 length is 16 residues.